Below, 17 T cell receptor beta chains from the same sample are listed, as sequenced in a study of cytomegalovirus exposure and HLA in healthy donors. PCR primers comprised 60 Vbeta and 13 Jbeta primers. Libraries were prepared by immunoSEQ multiplex PCR; TCRdb keeps only in-frame clonotypes and omits some of them. The repertoire includes some 50,000 clones, approximately 70% of them detected once, and about 6% sits in the top ten. The sample comprised PBMCs. Receptor source: a man aged 25 to 40 in good health and CMV-seronegative.

The V call is TRBV27, the J call TRBJ2-1, with 13 bases identical to TRBD2. CDR3 length: 16 residues. From germline, CDR1 is MNHEY and CDR2 SMNVEV (reference sequence). The V segment lost 6 bases and the J segment 4 bases; nucleotides outside the gene matches: 6. CDR3 region: CASRPGLAGDYNEQFF. CDR3 nucleotides: TGTGCCAGCAGACCAGGACTAGCGGGAGATTACAATGAGCAGTTCTTC.

In its sample, this clone was seen a few times. The chain employs TRBV2 and TRBJ1-1, with a weak D call TRBD1 (5 bases). Trimming left V 4 bases short and J 0 bases short, with 18 bases between. The germline CDR1 and CDR2 sequences are SNHLY and FYNNEI. The CDR3 covers 17 residues. CDR3 region: CASSGWRGVSMNTEAFF. The CDR3 DNA follows: TGTGCCAGCAGTGGTTGGAGGGGCGTTAGTATGAACACTGAAGCTTTCTTT.

The CDR3: CASIPFDRLYEQYF. The CDR3 DNA follows: TGTGCCAGCATCCCCTTCGACAGGCTCTACGAGCAGTACTTC. The rearrangement uses TRBV7-8 and TRBJ2-7; a possible D gene is TRBD1 (6 bases). The CDR3 is 14 residues long. The germline gives CDR1 SGHVS, CDR2 FQNEAQ. Trimming pared 7 bases from V and 3 bases from J, leaving 16 bases between. The variable domain in full, completed from reference TRBV7-8 and TRBJ2-7, reads GAGVSQSPRYKVAKRGQDVALRCDPISGHVSLFWYQQALGQGPEFLTYFQNEAQLDKSGLPSDRFFAERPEGSVSTLKIQRTQQEDSAVYLCASIPFDRLYEQYFGPGTRLTVT.

J is TRBJ2-3 and V is TRBV5-1; 9 positions agree with TRBD1. This CDR3 comprises 15 residues. Looked up from germline, CDR1 is SGHRS and CDR2 is YFSETQ. Trimming cost V 7 bases and J 5 bases; bases outside gene matches: 11. The DNA of the CDR3 is TGCGCCAGCCTCGCCACAGGGGGCGTCGGAGATACGCAGTATTTT. It specifies CASLATGGVGDTQYF. The whole variable domain, remainder taken from reference TRBV5-1 and TRBJ2-3, is KAGVTQTPRYLIKTRGQQVTLSCSPISGHRSVSWYQQTPGQGLQFLFEYFSETQRNKGNFPGRFSGRQFSNSRSEMNVSTLELGDSALYLCASLATGGVGDTQYFGPGTRLTVL.

The chain couples TRBV29-1 to TRBJ2-1, with 11 bases identical to TRBD2. This CDR3 is 15 amino acids long. Germline V gene data show CDR1 as SQVTM and CDR2 as ANQGSEA. Trimming took 2 bases from V and 0 from J; bases not matched to a gene: 0. The CDR3 DNA reads as TGCAGCGTTGAAACTAGCGGGAGCTCCTACAATGAGCAGTTCTTC. This encodes CSVETSGSSYNEQFF.

The chain combines TRBV5-6 with TRBJ2-7; 7 bases line up with TRBD2. Germline V lookup: CDR1 SGHDT, CDR2 YYEEEE. The CDR3 spans 14 residues. J lost 2 bases, V lost 6 bases, and 8 bases had no gene match. CDR3 sequence: CASKTREAPYEQYF. CDR3 nucleotide sequence: TGTGCCAGCAAAACCCGGGAGGCGCCCTACGAGCAGTACTTC.

V gene TRBV27 combines with J gene TRBJ2-1; the match to TRBD2 covers 13 bases. The CDR3 is 15 residues long. V lost 5 bases to trimming and J lost 5 bases; unmatched junction nucleotides: 3. From germline, CDR1 is MNHEY and CDR2 SMNVEV (reference sequence). The CDR3 sequence is CASSPGTSGNNEQFF. The CDR3 DNA sequence: TGTGCCAGCAGTCCCGGGACTAGCGGGAACAATGAGCAGTTCTTC.

This clone was detected a few times. This chain links TRBV11-2 with TRBJ2-7; 8 nucleotides match TRBD2. CDR3 length: 16 amino acids. V lost 0 bases, J lost 3 bases, and 7 bases stayed unmatched. Germline CDR1 and CDR2: SGHAT and FQNNGV. The CDR3 spells CASSLDGRGVVYEQYF. CDR3 bases: TGTGCCAGCAGCTTAGACGGGAGGGGGGTGGTCTACGAGCAGTACTTC.

This chain's CDR3 is CASSLVGDLKGYTF. The CDR3 DNA follows: TGCGCCAGCAGCTTGGTAGGGGATTTGAAAGGCTACACCTTC. The chain carries TRBV5-1 and TRBJ1-2, with D tentatively TRBD1 (5 bases). Per germline, CDR1 SGHRS and CDR2 YFSETQ. V shed 0 bases and J shed 8 bases, with 14 bases lying between them. The CDR3 length is 14 residues.

This chain connects TRBV27 to TRBJ1-2, with 7 nucleotides matching TRBD1. V shed 6 bases and J 6 bases; nucleotides not matched to a gene: 10. Germline lookup yields CDR1 MNHEY and CDR2 SMNVEV (reference sequence). The CDR3 sequence is 14 residues long. CDR3 region: CASRLTGQRNGYTF. The CDR3 DNA is TGTGCCAGCAGGTTAACGGGACAGAGGAATGGCTACACCTTC.

J is TRBJ2-1 and V is TRBV30; D is perhaps TRBD2 (6 bases). This CDR3 region has 14 residues. CDR1 GTSNPN and CDR2 SVGIG come from the germline V gene (reference sequence). Trimming pared 3 bases from V and 4 bases from J, leaving 13 bases between. This CDR3 reads CAWSGTGGYNEQFF. The CDR3 DNA reads TGTGCCTGGAGCGGGACTGGCGGATACAATGAGCAGTTCTTC.

This chain uses TRBV7-2 with TRBJ2-5, with a weak D call TRBD2 (5 bases). Germline V gene lookup returns CDR1 SGHTA and CDR2 FQGNSA. Trimming cost V 3 bases and J 4 bases, with 9 bases left between them. The CDR3 totals 13 residues. The CDR3 DNA sequence: TGTGCCAGCAGCTTCGGACTGGGAGAGACCCAGTACTTC. Residues: CASSFGLGETQYF.

The V gene is TRBV5-1, the J gene TRBJ2-1; 10 nucleotides agree with TRBD2. Trimming removed 4 bases from V and 0 bases from J; junction bases left unmatched: 13. There are 19 residues in the CDR3. The germline CDR1 and CDR2 sequences are SGHRS and YFSETQ. The CDR3 DNA sequence: TGCGCCAGCAGCCTTCAATTGACTAGCGGGTACTTCTCCTACAATGAGCAGTTCTTC. Its translation: CASSLQLTSGYFSYNEQFF.

This chain joins TRBV6-6 and TRBJ2-1, with D perhaps matching TRBD1 (6 bases). Trimming cost V 2 bases and J 4 bases, with 12 bases left between them. The germline V gene has CDR1 MNHNY and CDR2 SVGAGI (reference sequence). The CDR3 sequence is 15 residues long. The CDR3 loop is CASSYGGAGYNEQFF. DNA for the CDR3: TGTGCCAGCAGTTACGGGGGCGCGGGTTACAATGAGCAGTTCTTC.

The chain uses TRBV5-1 and TRBJ2-2, with 7 bases lining up with TRBD1. Germline V CDR1 and CDR2: SGHRS, YFSETQ. The CDR3 spans 15 residues. V was clipped by 2 bases and J by 0 bases; unmatched bases: 1. The CDR3 DNA sequence: TGCGCCAGCAGCTTAGGGACAGCGAACACCGGGGAGCTGTTTTTT. It codes for CASSLGTANTGELFF.

V gene TRBV9 combines with J gene TRBJ2-1; 8 bases align to TRBD2. CDR1 and CDR2 (germline): SGDLS, YYNGEE. This CDR3 spans 15 amino acids. Trimming at V came to 4 bases and at J to 5 bases, leaving 8 bases not matched to a gene. The CDR3 coding sequence is TGTGCCAGCAGCCCCATAGCGGGACGACACAATGAGCAGTTCTTC. Translating it yields CASSPIAGRHNEQFF.

In its sample, this clone was seen a few times. The CDR3 region is CASSLRRDTQYF. CDR3 bases: TGTGCCAGCAGTCTCCGGCGGGATACGCAGTATTTT. This chain links TRBV6-6 with TRBJ2-3; no reliable D call. The CDR3 contains 12 residues. The V end lost 5 bases, the J end lost 6 bases, and 9 bases lay between the germline ends. Germline CDR1 and CDR2: MNHNY and SVGAGI (reference sequence).